One and the same sample provided the 25 T cell receptor beta chains below, sequenced in a study. TCRdb re-called the RT-PCR reads through MiXCR, storing one row per CDR3 protein. The sample has about 680,000 distinct CDR3 sequences; approximately 15% are singletons. Sample: memory CD4+ T cells from blood. The receptors shown here come from a female donor in good health, serving as a healthy control.

This clonotype was recorded many times. The chain uses TRBV7-2 and TRBJ2-7, with a possible D match to TRBD2 (6 bases). V lost 1 base and J 0 bases, leaving 10 bases between the germline ends. The CDR3 is 15 amino acids. Looked up from germline, CDR1 is SGHTA and CDR2 is FQGNSA. The CDR3 sequence: CASSLDRGISYEQYF. CDR3 DNA: TGTGCCAGCAGCTTAGATCGGGGGATCTCCTACGAGCAGTACTTC.

V is TRBV11-1 and J is TRBJ2-7; D gene uncertain. The CDR3 runs to 12 residues. Germline assignment: CDR1 SGHAT and CDR2 FQDESV (reference sequence). The V and J ends lost 5 bases and 6 bases respectively, with 11 bases between them. The DNA of the CDR3 is TGTGCCAGCAGCAAACCCGGGCTCGAGCAGTACTTC. It yields the protein CASSKPGLEQYF.

Many counts were recorded for this clonotype. This chain connects TRBV20-1 to TRBJ2-1; D possibly corresponds to TRBD2 (7 bases). Germline loops: CDR1 DFQATT, CDR2 SNEGSKA (reference sequence). This CDR3 has 14 amino acids. The V end was cut by 5 bases, the J end by 5 bases, with 16 bases between. For the CDR3, the DNA is TGCAGTGCTCCGAAGGGGGGGCCTGACAATGAGCAGTTCTTC. Its translation is CSAPKGGPDNEQFF.

About this clonotype itself: The CDR3 carries no conserved terminal phenylalanine or tryptophan, so it likely arises from a read error. The rearrangement joins TRBV7-2 to TRBJ2-1; 11 bases agree with TRBD1. CDR3 length: 16 residues. CDR1 is SGHTA and CDR2 is FQGNSA in the germline V gene. J was trimmed by 3 bases and V by 3 bases; bases with no gene match: 4. In DNA, the CDR3 is TGTGCCAGCAGCTTCACCGGGACAGGGGGCTACAATGAGCAGTTCCTC. It codes for CASSFTGTGGYNEQFL.

This clonotype was detected once. The chain recombines TRBV6-1 with TRBJ2-4; the D is unclear. V was shortened by 4 bases and J by 2 bases, with 6 bases between the two germline ends. Germline CDR1 is MNHNS and CDR2 is SASEGT. The CDR3 has 13 residues. CDR3 residues: CASSGVTKNIQYF. In DNA, the CDR3 is TGTGCCAGCAGTGGCGTTACCAAAAACATTCAGTACTTC.

This clonotype has a handful of counts. The chain links TRBV6-6 to TRBJ2-3, with D uncertain. V was trimmed by 6 bases and J by 3 bases, leaving 7 bases between them. CDR1 and CDR2 (germline): MNHNY, SVGAGI (reference sequence). The CDR3 is 12 amino acids. CDR3 in amino acids: CASRSMTDTQYF. CDR3 nucleotides: TGTGCCAGCAGGTCTATGACAGATACGCAGTATTTT.

This chain joins TRBV11-3 and TRBJ2-1; a possible D gene is TRBD1 (5 bases). Germline assignment: CDR1 SGHNT and CDR2 YENEEA. The CDR3 sequence is 15 residues long. Trimming took off 3 bases at V and 7 bases at J, with 16 bases between the two ends. The CDR3 DNA sequence: TGTGCCAGCAGCTTGGGGCGTGGAACGAGTAATGAGCAGTTCTTC. It yields the protein CASSLGRGTSNEQFF.

This clonotype was seen at least ten times. The V call is TRBV12-3 or TRBV12-4, the J call TRBJ1-5; weak D call: TRBD1 (5 bases). The CDR3 runs to 13 residues. Trimming removed 4 bases from V and 7 bases from J, with 11 bases in between. The CDR3 reads CASSSRGEQPQHF. CDR3 coding DNA: TGTGCCAGCAGTTCACGGGGGGAACAGCCCCAGCATTTT.

The V gene is TRBV11-2, the J gene TRBJ2-3; D is ambiguous. The CDR3 totals 13 residues. Germline V gene lookup returns CDR1 SGHAT and CDR2 FQNNGV. The ends were cut back, 0 bases at V and 6 bases at J, with 7 bases in the middle. The CDR3 DNA follows: TGTGCCAGCAGCTTAGAAAGGCGGGATACGCAGTATTTT. It is translated as CASSLERRDTQYF.

Comments on this clonotype: A much larger clonotype is one base distant, so this may be a read error. The chain uses TRBV20-1 and TRBJ2-1; 13 bases line up with TRBD2. Germline V lookup: CDR1 DFQATT, CDR2 SNEGSKA (reference sequence). The CDR3 spans 15 residues. CDR3 residues: CSAPGLAGEYNEQIF. DNA of the CDR3: TGCAGTGCCCCAGGACTAGCGGGAGAGTACAATGAGCAGATCTTC.

This clonotype turned up a few times. The V and J genes are TRBV5-1 and TRBJ1-3; the D gene is possibly TRBD1 (5 bases). This CDR3 is built from 18 residues. The V gene's germline CDR1 is SGHRS and CDR2 YFSETQ. Trimming shortened V by 3 bases and J by 0 bases, and 19 bases separated the two germline ends. For the CDR3, the DNA is TGCGCCAGCAGCTCAGGGAACTTAAATTACCCCTCTGGAAACACCATATATTTT. This encodes CASSSGNLNYPSGNTIYF.

Only a few counts were recorded for this clonotype. The chain joins TRBV20-1 to TRBJ2-5; tentatively, D is TRBD2 (6 bases). The CDR3 loop spans 13 amino acids. Germline V gene data show CDR1 as DFQATT and CDR2 as SNEGSKA (reference sequence). V was cut by 6 bases and J by 1 base, with 12 bases left in between. CDR3 DNA: TGCAGTGCACCCCTGGGGGGCCAAGAGACCCAGTACTTC. It translates to CSAPLGGQETQYF.

The chain carries TRBV7-2 and TRBJ2-3; TRBD2 matches 7 bases. The CDR3 is 17 amino acids. CDR1 SGHTA and CDR2 FQGNSA come from the germline V gene. V shed 3 bases, J shed 2 bases, and the junction held 11 bases outside the gene matches. The DNA of the CDR3 is TGTGCCAGCAGCTTCCGACCCCCGGGACTAAACACAGATACGCAGTATTTT. Its protein is CASSFRPPGLNTDTQYF.

This clonotype has a handful of counts. The V call is TRBV9, the J call TRBJ1-1; no reliable D call. The germline gives CDR1 SGDLS, CDR2 YYNGEE. CDR3 length equals 14 residues. V lost 0 bases, J lost 6 bases, and 12 bases lay in between. The DNA for the CDR3 is TGTGCCAGCAGCGTAGAGTCCGGAAGGTCTGAAGCTTTCTTT. Its protein product is CASSVESGRSEAFF.

This clonotype has ten or more counts. The rearrangement uses TRBV7-8 and TRBJ2-3; D uncertain. Trimming shortened V by 2 bases and J by 3 bases, and 9 bases separated the two germline ends. Germline V gives CDR1 SGHVS, CDR2 FQNEAQ. The CDR3 is 14 residues long. The CDR3 region is CASSLSEATDTQYF. DNA of the CDR3: TGTGCCAGCAGCTTAAGCGAGGCGACAGATACGCAGTATTTT.

This clonotype was detected many times. The chain is built from TRBV6-5 and TRBJ1-3; D may be TRBD1 (5 bases). This CDR3 comprises 15 residues. The V and J ends lost 4 bases and 3 bases respectively, with 13 bases between them. CDR1 is MNHEY, CDR2 SVGAGI, per germline. The chain's CDR3 is CASSLTGLGGNTIYF. The CDR3 DNA reads TGTGCCAGCAGTTTAACAGGTCTGGGTGGAAACACCATATATTTT.

The chain recombines TRBV20-1 with TRBJ1-5; no definite D call. Germline assignment: CDR1 DFQATT and CDR2 SNEGSKA (reference sequence). V was trimmed by 6 bases and J by 4 bases, leaving 10 bases between them. The CDR3 length is 12 residues. The CDR3 DNA reads TGCAGTGCGGTTGGAGCTAATCAGCCCCAGCATTTT. Translated: CSAVGANQPQHF.

This clonotype was seen a few times. J is TRBJ1-3 and V is TRBV20-1; the D is unclear. The CDR3 totals 12 residues. Germline V gene sequence: CDR1 DFQATT, CDR2 SNEGSKA (reference sequence). Between the trimmed V and J ends, which lost 6 bases and 8 bases, there was a span of 14 bases. The CDR3: CSAPGRADTIYF. CDR3 sequence (DNA): TGCAGTGCCCCCGGAAGGGCGGACACCATATATTTT.

CDR3: CASSVGVAPRTGELFF. For the CDR3, the DNA is TGTGCCAGCAGCGTAGGGGTAGCTCCGAGGACCGGGGAGCTGTTTTTT. V gene TRBV9 combines with J gene TRBJ2-2; D ambiguous. With 0 bases removed from V and 5 bases from J, the gap between germline ends came to 14 bases. Germline loops: CDR1 SGDLS, CDR2 YYNGEE. The CDR3 spans 16 residues.

This chain connects TRBV2 to TRBJ2-2; 11 bases line up with TRBD1. V dropped 8 bases and J dropped 6; count of bases not matched to a gene: 5. Germline values: CDR1 SNHLY, CDR2 FYNNEI. The CDR3 totals 14 residues. CDR3 amino acids: CASGQGALAGELFF. The DNA of the CDR3 is TGTGCCAGCGGACAGGGGGCGTTGGCCGGGGAGCTGTTTTTT.

The sample holds one count of this clonotype. V is TRBV24-1 and J is TRBJ2-2, with TRBD1 identical over 7 bases. The V gene end was trimmed by 5 bases and the J gene end by 2 bases; junction bases not matched to a gene: 1. CDR3 length equals 14 residues. Germline V gene lookup returns CDR1 KGHDR and CDR2 SFDVKD. The CDR3 reads CATSGTGNTGELFF. CDR3 DNA sequence: TGTGCCACCAGTGGGACAGGAAACACCGGGGAGCTGTTTTTT.

This clonotype showed up many times. V gene TRBV6-5 combines with J gene TRBJ2-1; TRBD1 matches 10 bases. Germline assignment: CDR1 MNHEY and CDR2 SVGAGI. Trimming took 6 bases from V and 4 from J; bases not matched to a gene: 6. The CDR3 runs to 15 residues. The CDR3 sequence: CASSSGTGVYNEQFF. The CDR3 DNA is TGTGCCAGCAGCTCCGGGACAGGGGTGTACAATGAGCAGTTCTTC.

This sequence joins TRBV5-1 and TRBJ2-6; a weak D match, TRBD1 (6 bases). The germline V and J ends were trimmed by 3 bases and 0 bases, with 10 bases remaining between them. The length of the CDR3 is 16 residues. From germline, CDR1 is SGHRS and CDR2 YFSETQ. CDR3: CASSSDRFSGANVLTF. The CDR3 nucleotides are TGCGCCAGCAGCTCGGACAGATTCTCTGGGGCCAACGTCCTGACTTTC.

The chain links TRBV7-9 to TRBJ2-1, with TRBD1 matching 7 bases. V trimming: 4 bases; J trimming: 0 bases; junction bases outside the gene matches: 12. This CDR3 has 18 amino acids. Per the germline V gene, CDR1 is SEHNR and CDR2 is FQNEAQ (reference sequence). In nucleotides, the CDR3 is TGTGCCAGCAGCTCTGGGAGAGGGGACAGCTTCTCCTACAATGAGCAGTTCTTC. The encoded protein is CASSSGRGDSFSYNEQFF.

CDR3 DNA: TGTGCCAGCAGTTTCCCCCGGGACAGGCGGAATGAAAAACTGTTTTTT. Translated, it gives CASSFPRDRRNEKLFF. The J gene is TRBJ1-4, the V gene TRBV12-3 or TRBV12-4, with TRBD1 matching 8 bases. Unmatched junction bases numbered 8, after V lost 3 bases and J lost 5 bases. The CDR3 runs 16 residues.